This entry concerns a single T cell receptor beta chain. Germline CDR1 and CDR2: SEHNR and FQNEAQ (reference sequence). Trimming at V came to 5 bases and at J to 6 bases, leaving 6 bases not matched to a gene. CDR3 length equals 15 residues. This sample is drawn from a study of blood T cell repertoires in COVID-19. This table comes from immunoSEQ multiplex PCR, and its TCRdb copy is limited to in-frame clones, with some not included. The repertoire consists of approximately 500,000 clones, with approximately 85% occurring once and the leading ten covering about 3%. The chain employs TRBV7-9 and TRBJ1-4, with TRBD1 matching over 10 bases. This TCR came from a human donor in a cohort sampled during active COVID-19. What was sequenced was peripheral blood. The CDR3 DNA sequence: TGTGCCAGCAGCGTAGACAGGGGGCCGCATGAAAAACTGTTTTTT. As protein: CASSVDRGPHEKLFF.